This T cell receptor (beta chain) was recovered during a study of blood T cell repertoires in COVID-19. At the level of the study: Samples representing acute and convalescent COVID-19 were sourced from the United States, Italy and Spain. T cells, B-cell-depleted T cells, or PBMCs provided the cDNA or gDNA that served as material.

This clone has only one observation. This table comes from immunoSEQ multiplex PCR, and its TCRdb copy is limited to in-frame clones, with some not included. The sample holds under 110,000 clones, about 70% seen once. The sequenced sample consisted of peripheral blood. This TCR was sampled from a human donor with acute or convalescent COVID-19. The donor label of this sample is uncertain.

The CDR3 is CSARSNYGYTF. The CDR3 DNA reads as TGCAGCGCCAGATCTAACTATGGCTACACCTTC. The rearrangement uses TRBV29-1 and TRBJ1-2; no firm D call. With 7 bases removed from V and 0 bases from J, the gap between germline ends came to 6 bases. From germline, CDR1 is SQVTM and CDR2 ANQGSEA. The CDR3 is 11 residues long.